This TCR beta chain was obtained from a study of blood T cell repertoires in COVID-19. As for the study in general: Both acute and convalescent COVID-19 samples were obtained from the United States, Italy and Spain. Sources were T cells, B-cell-depleted T cells, or PBMCs; the material itself was cDNA or gDNA.

The V end was cut by 11 bases, the J end by 9 bases, with 14 bases between. Germline V gene sequence: CDR1 ENHRY, CDR2 SYGVKD. The CDR3 covers 11 residues. As handled by the study authors: Reference gene primer amplification gave nucleated cell count estimates. This table comes from immunoSEQ multiplex PCR, and its TCRdb copy is limited to in-frame clones, with some not included. V, J and clone size are taken as reported in that table, and D and trimming were inferred from the DNA itself. The sample has roughly 300,000 clones, nearly 90% seen once; the top ten hold about 9.8%. Sequencing input: peripheral blood. This TCR was sampled from a man in his late teens or twenties with active or convalescent COVID-19. The chain employs TRBV10-3 and TRBJ1-3; D is uncertain. The CDR3 region is CASATESTIYF. The CDR3 bases are TGTGCCTCAGCGACGGAGTCCACCATATATTTT.